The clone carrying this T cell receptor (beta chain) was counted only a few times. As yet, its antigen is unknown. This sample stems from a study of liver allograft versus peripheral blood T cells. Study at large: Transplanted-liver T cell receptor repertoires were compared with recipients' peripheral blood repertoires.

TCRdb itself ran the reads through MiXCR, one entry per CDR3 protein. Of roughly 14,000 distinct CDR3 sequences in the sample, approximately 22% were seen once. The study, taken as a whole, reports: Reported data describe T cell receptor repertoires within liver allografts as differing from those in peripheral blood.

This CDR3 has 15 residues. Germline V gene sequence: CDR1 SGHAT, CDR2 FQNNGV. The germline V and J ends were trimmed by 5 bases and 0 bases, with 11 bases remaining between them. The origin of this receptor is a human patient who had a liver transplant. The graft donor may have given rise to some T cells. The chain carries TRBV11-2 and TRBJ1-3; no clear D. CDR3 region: CASSPQITSGNTIYF. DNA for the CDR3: TGTGCCAGCAGCCCCCAAATTACCTCTGGAAACACCATATATTTT.